This is a list of T cell receptor beta chains from one sample in a study of blood T cell repertoires in COVID-19. The method was immunoSEQ multiplex PCR; TCRdb's version includes in-frame clones alone and lacks a portion of them. The table has around 400,000 clones, approximately 89% seen once. The specimen was PBMCs or T cells enriched from blood (not recorded which). These receptors were obtained from a woman aged 25 to 39 who had recovered from COVID-19. Both conserved end residues are part of each CDR3. The order of the fields is clone size, J gene, V gene, D gene, CDR3 DNA, CDR3 protein. D genes are given only for firm matches. The listing skips clone size in some rows; elsewhere it reads once, few, many or a size class.

clone size: NA; J gene: TRBJ2-7; V gene: TRBV5-4; D gene: NA; CDR3 DNA: TGTGCCAGCAGCCAGGGACTTTCCGAGCAGTACTTC; CDR3 protein: CASSQGLSEQYF
clone size: NA; J gene: TRBJ2-7; V gene: TRBV28; D gene: NA; CDR3 DNA: TGTGCCAGCAGTTTAACTTCGCAGGGATCCTACGAGCAGTACTTC; CDR3 protein: CASSLTSQGSYEQYF
clone size: NA; J gene: TRBJ2-1; V gene: TRBV24-1; D gene: TRBD1; CDR3 DNA: TGTGCCACCAGTGACCGCCGGGACAGCACCAATGAGCAGTTCTTC; CDR3 protein: CATSDRRDSTNEQFF
clone size: NA; J gene: TRBJ1-1; V gene: TRBV27; D gene: NA; CDR3 DNA: TGTGCCAGCAGCGACGGACAGACGAACACTGAAGCTTTCTTT; CDR3 protein: CASSDGQTNTEAFF
clone size: NA; J gene: TRBJ2-2; V gene: TRBV20-1; D gene: TRBD2; CDR3 DNA: TGCAGTGCTAGTGTGGCGGGAGGGGGCGGGGAGCTGTTTTTT; CDR3 protein: CSASVAGGGGELFF
clone size: NA; J gene: TRBJ2-1; V gene: TRBV4-3; D gene: TRBD2; CDR3 DNA: TGCGCCAGCAGCCAAAGCGGGGGGGCCGAGGATGAGCAGTTCTTC; CDR3 protein: CASSQSGGAEDEQFF
clone size: NA; J gene: TRBJ2-7; V gene: TRBV5-1; D gene: NA; CDR3 DNA: TGCGCCAGCAGCTTGGGGCCAGGAGGCGAGCAGTACTTC; CDR3 protein: CASSLGPGGEQYF
clone size: NA; J gene: TRBJ1-1; V gene: TRBV28; D gene: TRBD1; CDR3 DNA: TGTGCCAGCAGTTCCCTCTTCCCCCCGGACAGGGGGCCAGCTTTCTTT; CDR3 protein: CASSSLFPPDRGPAFF
clone size: NA; J gene: TRBJ1-1; V gene: TRBV7-8; D gene: NA; CDR3 DNA: TGTGCCAGCACCCTACTTATGAACACTGAAGCTTTCTTT; CDR3 protein: CASTLLMNTEAFF
clone size: NA; J gene: TRBJ2-5; V gene: TRBV18; D gene: NA; CDR3 DNA: TGTGCCAGCTCTCCCCCACAGGGAGAGTCCCTTGCAGAGACCCAGTACTTC; CDR3 protein: CASSPPQGESLAETQYF
clone size: NA; J gene: TRBJ2-2; V gene: TRBV24-1; D gene: TRBD2; CDR3 DNA: TGTGCCACCAGTGATCCCCCTTTCACGACTAGCGGGACAACCGGGGAGCTGTTTTTT; CDR3 protein: CATSDPPFTTSGTTGELFF
clone size: NA; J gene: TRBJ2-3; V gene: TRBV11-3; D gene: TRBD2; CDR3 DNA: TGTGCCAGCAGCACGGGACTAGCTCACGCAGATACGCAGTATTTT; CDR3 protein: CASSTGLAHADTQYF
clone size: NA; J gene: TRBJ2-1; V gene: TRBV24-1; D gene: TRBD2; CDR3 DNA: TGTGCCACCAGCACTAGCGGGGGGAGGTCCAATGAGCAGTTCTTC; CDR3 protein: CATSTSGGRSNEQFF
clone size: few; J gene: TRBJ2-1; V gene: TRBV9; D gene: TRBD2; CDR3 DNA: TGTGCCAGCAGCCTGGGACTAGCGGGGGCCCGCCATTCGGAGCAGTTCTTC; CDR3 protein: CASSLGLAGARHSEQFF
clone size: NA; J gene: TRBJ2-7; V gene: TRBV6-5; D gene: TRBD2; CDR3 DNA: TGTGCCACCAAGAAGGCTAGCGGGAGGGCCGGGGAGCAGTACTTC; CDR3 protein: CATKKASGRAGEQYF
clone size: NA; J gene: TRBJ1-2; V gene: TRBV5-1; D gene: TRBD1; CDR3 DNA: TGCGCCAGCAGCCCTAAGGCCGGGACAGGGGACTCCGGAAGCTATGGCTACACCTTC; CDR3 protein: CASSPKAGTGDSGSYGYTF
clone size: NA; J gene: TRBJ1-2; V gene: TRBV20-1; D gene: NA; CDR3 DNA: TGCAGTGCCCTACAGGGCGCTGGCTACACCTTC; CDR3 protein: CSALQGAGYTF
clone size: NA; J gene: TRBJ1-4; V gene: TRBV5-1; D gene: NA; CDR3 DNA: TGCGCCAGCAGCTTCCAGGGGACAACTAATGAAAAACTGTTTTTT; CDR3 protein: CASSFQGTTNEKLFF
clone size: NA; J gene: TRBJ2-3; V gene: TRBV6-5; D gene: NA; CDR3 DNA: TGTGCCAGCAGATCACTAGCCCCCGGCACAGATACGCAGTATTTT; CDR3 protein: CASRSLAPGTDTQYF
clone size: NA; J gene: TRBJ2-3; V gene: TRBV3-1/TRBV3-2; D gene: NA; CDR3 DNA: TGTGCCAGCAGCCCCTGGACAGGCACAGATACGCAGTATTTT; CDR3 protein: CASSPWTGTDTQYF
clone size: NA; J gene: TRBJ2-7; V gene: TRBV4-1; D gene: TRBD2; CDR3 DNA: TGCGCCAGCAGCCAAGAAGAGGGACTAGCGGGTCTGGGGGCCTACGAGCAGTACTTC; CDR3 protein: CASSQEEGLAGLGAYEQYF
clone size: once; J gene: TRBJ1-1; V gene: TRBV12-5; D gene: NA; CDR3 DNA: TGTGCTAGTGGTTTGTCTTTGAACACTGAAGCTTTCTTT; CDR3 protein: CASGLSLNTEAFF
clone size: NA; J gene: TRBJ2-5; V gene: TRBV7-2; D gene: TRBD1; CDR3 DNA: TGTGCCAGCAGCTTAAGGGGGCTTGAGACCCAGTACTTC; CDR3 protein: CASSLRGLETQYF
clone size: NA; J gene: TRBJ2-5; V gene: TRBV2; D gene: NA; CDR3 DNA: TGTGCCAGCACCTTTCAGGAGACCCAGTACTTC; CDR3 protein: CASTFQETQYF
clone size: NA; J gene: TRBJ1-5; V gene: TRBV6-6; D gene: NA; CDR3 DNA: TGTGCCAGCAGTTACTCACCCGGGAATCAGCCCCAGCATTTT; CDR3 protein: CASSYSPGNQPQHF
clone size: NA; J gene: TRBJ2-1; V gene: TRBV9; D gene: NA; CDR3 DNA: TGTGCCAGCAGCTTCACCTACCGGAGCTCCTACAATGAGCAGTTCTTC; CDR3 protein: CASSFTYRSSYNEQFF
clone size: once; J gene: TRBJ1-5; V gene: TRBV18; D gene: NA; CDR3 DNA: TGTGCCAGCTCACCCCAGGGCAGGGTGAGGCTCAACAATCAGCCCCAGCATTTT; CDR3 protein: CASSPQGRVRLNNQPQHF
clone size: NA; J gene: TRBJ2-1; V gene: TRBV24-1; D gene: TRBD2; CDR3 DNA: TGTGCCACCAGTGGCCTCGGGCGCGACGGGGGGTACAATGAGCAGTTCTTC; CDR3 protein: CATSGLGRDGGYNEQFF
clone size: NA; J gene: TRBJ2-2; V gene: TRBV19; D gene: NA; CDR3 DNA: TGTGCCAGTAGTATGGTGGGGGCCTTAACCGGGGAGCTGTTTTTT; CDR3 protein: CASSMVGALTGELFF
clone size: few; J gene: TRBJ1-2; V gene: TRBV9; D gene: NA; CDR3 DNA: TGTGCCAGCAGCCCACCTCGAGGCGGGTATGGCTACACCTTC; CDR3 protein: CASSPPRGGYGYTF
clone size: NA; J gene: TRBJ1-1; V gene: TRBV5-1; D gene: TRBD1; CDR3 DNA: TGCGCCAGCAGCGGCGCAGGGGGTCGGATGAACACTGAAGCTTTCTTT; CDR3 protein: CASSGAGGRMNTEAFF
clone size: NA; J gene: TRBJ1-2; V gene: TRBV6-5; D gene: NA; CDR3 DNA: TGTGCCAGCAGTCGGACAGTCGGAGCCAACTATGGCTACACCTTC; CDR3 protein: CASSRTVGANYGYTF
clone size: few; J gene: TRBJ1-3; V gene: TRBV7-9; D gene: NA; CDR3 DNA: TGTGCCAGCAGCTTAGGGGGGCTTACTCCTTACTCTGGAAACACCATATATTTT; CDR3 protein: CASSLGGLTPYSGNTIYF
clone size: NA; J gene: TRBJ1-1; V gene: TRBV7-6; D gene: TRBD1; CDR3 DNA: TGTGCCAGCAGCCGAGTGGGTACAGGGGGTCCCACTGAAGCTTTCTTT; CDR3 protein: CASSRVGTGGPTEAFF
clone size: NA; J gene: TRBJ1-6; V gene: TRBV4-1; D gene: TRBD1; CDR3 DNA: TGCGCCAGCAGCCAAGGCGCCATAGCCTTTACAGGGGAAAGCGACAATCAGGGCCTCCACTTT; CDR3 protein: CASSQGAIAFTGESDNQGLHF
clone size: NA; J gene: TRBJ1-5; V gene: TRBV28; D gene: NA; CDR3 DNA: TGTGCCAGCAGTTTATTTACAGGGATACTCGGGCCCCAGCATTTT; CDR3 protein: CASSLFTGILGPQHF
clone size: NA; J gene: TRBJ1-2; V gene: TRBV6-5; D gene: NA; CDR3 DNA: TGTGCCAGCAGTTACTCTGGGGGGTTAGTTGGCTACACCTTC; CDR3 protein: CASSYSGGLVGYTF